These 28 T cell receptor beta chains were all obtained from the same sample, sequenced in a study of CD8 T cells in ankylosing spondylitis (dated by TCRdb to 2016 to 2017). Receptors were amplified or captured by 5' RACE. Sequencing instrument: Illumina HiSeq 2500. TCRdb ran its own pipeline on the public reads, namely fastp trimming at Q25 and MiXCR clone calling, and kept in-frame beta chains. Merged by CDR3 protein, the rows form single entries marked with the most common genes and DNA. The sample records under 150,000 distinct CDR3 sequences, approximately 9.9% of which are singletons. The ten largest make up approximately 3.3% of the sample. The sample was blood, either unsorted or a sorted T cell fraction (not recorded which). The origin of the receptors is a male donor with ankylosing spondylitis or in good health (not recorded which).

This clonotype has a count of ten or more. The V call is TRBV29-1, the J call TRBJ2-7; D perhaps matches TRBD2 (6 bases). V shed 6 bases and J shed 7 bases, with 22 bases lying between them. Germline CDR1 is SQVTM and CDR2 is ANQGSEA. The CDR3 spans 14 residues. The CDR3 DNA reads TGCAGCGTGGATACGGGAGCTGGGGCAGGGGAGCAGTACTTC. Protein sequence: CSVDTGAGAGEQYF.

This clonotype has at least ten counts. V usage is TRBV7-9 and J usage is TRBJ2-3; TRBD2 aligns across 7 bases. The CDR3 loop spans 15 amino acids. Germline loops: CDR1 SEHNR, CDR2 FQNEAQ (reference sequence). With V trimmed by 5 bases and J by 2 bases, 7 bases remained unmatched. For the CDR3, the DNA is TGTGCCAGCAGCCCTCCGGGACTAAACACAGATACGCAGTATTTT. As protein: CASSPPGLNTDTQYF.

This clonotype was observed many times. This chain joins TRBV20-1 and TRBJ2-1; D uncertain. This CDR3 comprises 17 residues. The germline CDR1 and CDR2 sequences are DFQATT and SNEGSKA (reference sequence). Trimming stripped 0 bases from V and 0 bases from J, with 15 bases between. The CDR3 coding sequence is TGCAGTGCTAGAGATTATCAGGATCGCTACTCCTACAATGAGCAGTTCTTC. Its translation is CSARDYQDRYSYNEQFF.

The sample holds a few counts of this clonotype. This sequence joins TRBV7-6 and TRBJ1-3; perhaps TRBD1 as D (5 bases). In germline, CDR1 is SGHVS, CDR2 FNYEAQ. The CDR3 runs to 16 residues. V was clipped by 5 bases and J by 0 bases, with 14 bases between them. Written as DNA, the CDR3 is TGTGCCAGCAGCACAGGACTGATGAGCTCTGGAAACACCATATATTTT. Its protein is CASSTGLMSSGNTIYF. Together with reference TRBV7-6 and TRBJ1-3, the CDR3 gives the full variable domain: GAGVSQSPRYKVTKRGQDVALRCDPISGHVSLYWYRQALGQGPEFLTYFNYEAQQDKSGLPNDRFSAERPEGSISTLTIQRTEQRDSAMYRCASSTGLMSSGNTIYFGEGSWLTVV.

The table lists this clonotype with many counts. The V call is TRBV24-1, the J call TRBJ2-2, with 8 bases fitting TRBD2. Germline V gene sequence: CDR1 KGHDR, CDR2 SFDVKD. The ends lost 4 bases at V and 6 bases at J; junction bases unmatched: 3. The CDR3 runs to 14 residues. The CDR3 loop is CATSDRLASGELFF. CDR3 in DNA: TGTGCCACCAGTGACAGACTAGCGTCCGGGGAGCTGTTTTTT.

This clonotype was seen ten or more times. The V call is TRBV10-3, the J call TRBJ1-4, with 7 nucleotides matching TRBD1. Germline V lookup: CDR1 ENHRY, CDR2 SYGVKD. Trimming took 8 bases from V and 8 from J; bases not matched to a gene: 8. The CDR3 is made up of 13 amino acids. The CDR3, as DNA: TGTGCCATCTCCGACAGGGCGAACGAAAAACTGTTTTTT. This codes for CAISDRANEKLFF.

This clonotype has a count of ten or more. This chain uses TRBV20-1 with TRBJ2-7; 13 nucleotides match TRBD2. The CDR3 is 14 residues long. CDR1 and CDR2 (germline): DFQATT, SNEGSKA (reference sequence). V lost 5 bases, J lost 7 bases, and 8 bases stayed unmatched. CDR3 region: CSADRTSGSKEQYF. For the CDR3, the DNA is TGCAGTGCTGATCGGACTAGCGGGAGCAAAGAGCAGTACTTC.

The chain employs TRBV18 and TRBJ2-6, with D perhaps TRBD1 (6 bases). V was clipped by 4 bases and J by 0 bases, with 16 bases between them. Germline-derived CDR1 and CDR2 are KGHSH and LQKENI. The CDR3 totals 18 residues. CDR3 nucleotides: TGTGCCAGCTCACATGCGACAGGTCCGTTCTCTGGGGCCAACGTCCTGACTTTC. It translates to CASSHATGPFSGANVLTF.

This clonotype was counted a few times. The genes are TRBV30 and TRBJ2-2, with no clear D. Trimming shortened V by 6 bases and J by 1 base, and 9 bases separated the two germline ends. Germline loops: CDR1 GTSNPN, CDR2 SVGIG (reference sequence). This CDR3 region has 13 residues. The CDR3 DNA reads as TGTGCCTGCGGATTAGGGAACACCGGGGAGCTGTTTTTT. As protein: CACGLGNTGELFF.

This clonotype was counted ten times or more. The chain employs TRBV11-3 and TRBJ2-7; TRBD2 agrees at 12 bases. CDR1 and CDR2 from the germline V gene are SGHNT and YENEEA. CDR3 length: 15 residues. With V trimmed by 5 bases and J by 3 bases, 5 bases remained unmatched. CDR3 DNA: TGTGCCAGCAGCAAACGGACTAGCGGGATCTACGAGCAGTACTTC. This encodes CASSKRTSGIYEQYF.

This clonotype was counted at least ten times. This chain joins TRBV5-1 and TRBJ2-1, with TRBD1 matching 11 bases. Germline values: CDR1 SGHRS, CDR2 YFSETQ. This CDR3 has 14 amino acids. Trimming at V came to 3 bases and at J to 7 bases, leaving 3 bases not matched to a gene. As DNA, the CDR3 is TGCGCCAGCAGCTCGGGACAGGGGGTAAATGAGCAGTTCTTC. It encodes CASSSGQGVNEQFF.

In this sample, this clonotype turned up a few times. The genes are TRBV7-2 and TRBJ2-1; 8 nucleotides match TRBD2. The CDR3 contains 16 residues. V lost 5 bases, J lost 8 bases, and 14 bases stayed unmatched. Looked up from germline, CDR1 is SGHTA and CDR2 is FQGNSA. CDR3 region: CASSVRTSRSFDEQFF. CDR3 DNA: TGTGCCAGCAGCGTCAGGACTAGCCGTTCATTCGATGAGCAGTTCTTC.

This clonotype was seen ten or more times. This chain connects TRBV20-1 to TRBJ1-2; 7 bases align to TRBD1. Germline V CDR1 and CDR2: DFQATT, SNEGSKA (reference sequence). CDR3 length equals 14 residues. CDR3 protein: CSLSIRTGGYGYTF. The CDR3 coding sequence is TGCAGCCTGTCTATTCGGACAGGCGGGTATGGCTACACCTTC.

Remarks on this clonotype: This may be a read error: a much more frequent sequence differs by one nucleotide. The chain combines TRBV12-3 or TRBV12-4 with TRBJ2-1; 8 bases line up with TRBD2. This CDR3 is built from 13 residues. For the CDR3, the DNA is TGTGGCAGCAGTCTGGAAGCGGGAGTTGAGCAGTTCTTC. Protein sequence: CGSSLEAGVEQFF.

Many counts were recorded for this clonotype. The chain links TRBV5-1 to TRBJ2-5, with D hard to call. CDR1 is SGHRS and CDR2 is YFSETQ in the germline V gene. This CDR3 is 14 amino acids long. V was clipped by 0 bases and J by 1 base, with 7 bases between them. CDR3 sequence reads: CASSLAVSQETQYF. CDR3 in DNA: TGCGCCAGCAGCTTGGCGGTCAGCCAAGAGACCCAGTACTTC. The whole variable domain, filled in from reference TRBV5-1 and TRBJ2-5, reads KAGVTQTPRYLIKTRGQQVTLSCSPISGHRSVSWYQQTPGQGLQFLFEYFSETQRNKGNFPGRFSGRQFSNSRSEMNVSTLELGDSALYLCASSLAVSQETQYFGPGTRLLVL.

This clonotype was found many times. This rearrangement joins TRBV18 to TRBJ2-7; tentative D call: TRBD2 (5 bases). The CDR3 totals 11 residues. Germline V gives CDR1 KGHSH, CDR2 LQKENI. Trimming took 3 bases from V and 6 from J, leaving 6 bases between them. The CDR3 coding sequence is TGTGCCAGCTCACCCGGGGTCGAGCAGTACTTC. Its protein product is CASSPGVEQYF. The complete variable domain, with remaining parts taken from reference TRBV18 and TRBJ2-7, reads NAGVMQNPRHLVRRRGQEARLRCSPMKGHSHVYWYRQLPEEGLKFMVYLQKENIIDESGMPKERFSAEFPKEGPSILRIQQVVRGDSAAYFCASSPGVEQYFGPGTRLTVT.

CDR3 sequence: CSARETGVSDTEAFF. CDR3 DNA sequence: TGCAGTGCTAGAGAAACAGGGGTTTCTGACACTGAAGCTTTCTTT. The V call is TRBV20-1, the J call TRBJ1-1; 7 nucleotides match TRBD1. V lost 0 bases to trimming and J lost 3 bases; unmatched junction nucleotides: 7. CDR3 length equals 15 residues. Germline V gives CDR1 DFQATT, CDR2 SNEGSKA (reference sequence).

This clonotype was detected ten times or more. V usage is TRBV20-1 and J usage is TRBJ1-6; no firm D call. Germline lookup yields CDR1 DFQATT and CDR2 SNEGSKA (reference sequence). The CDR3 contains 13 residues. Trimming took 7 bases from V and 9 from J, leaving 16 bases between them. The CDR3 reads CSVRGGFSSPLHF. The DNA of the CDR3 is TGCAGTGTCCGAGGTGGTTTTTCTTCACCCCTCCACTTT.

This clonotype was observed many times. J is TRBJ2-2 and V is TRBV15; D perhaps matches TRBD2 (5 bases). Trimming stripped 2 bases from V and 7 bases from J, with 8 bases between. This CDR3 comprises 13 residues. CDR1 and CDR2 from the germline V gene are LNHNV and YYDKDF (reference sequence). As DNA, the CDR3 is TGTGCCACCAGCAGACTAGCCGGCGGGGAGCTGTTTTTT. It specifies CATSRLAGGELFF.

This clonotype has ten or more counts. The V and J genes are TRBV20-1 and TRBJ1-1, with D maybe TRBD1 (5 bases). The V and J ends lost 7 bases and 3 bases respectively, with 18 bases between them. Germline loops: CDR1 DFQATT, CDR2 SNEGSKA (reference sequence). CDR3 length: 14 residues. CDR3 sequence reads: CSDIAGRVYTEAFF. In nucleotides, the CDR3 is TGCAGTGATATCGCAGGCAGGGTGTACACTGAAGCTTTCTTT.

This clonotype was seen repeatedly, ten times or more. This chain uses TRBV5-1 with TRBJ2-1, with D possibly TRBD2 on 5 matching bases. With 2 bases removed from V and 6 bases from J, the gap between germline ends came to 18 bases. This CDR3 is 16 amino acids long. In germline, CDR1 is SGHRS, CDR2 YFSETQ. CDR3 in DNA: TGCGCCAGCAGCTTTCAGGAATCCAGCGGCCTCAATGAGCAGTTCTTC. The encoded protein is CASSFQESSGLNEQFF. The entire variable domain, with the rest obtained from reference TRBV5-1 and TRBJ2-1, is as follows: KAGVTQTPRYLIKTRGQQVTLSCSPISGHRSVSWYQQTPGQGLQFLFEYFSETQRNKGNFPGRFSGRQFSNSRSEMNVSTLELGDSALYLCASSFQESSGLNEQFFGPGTRLTVL.

This clonotype was counted many times. The chain links TRBV5-1 to TRBJ1-1; maybe TRBD1 (6 bases). The length of the CDR3 is 16 residues. Trimming took off 3 bases at V and 5 bases at J, with 20 bases between the two ends. Germline CDR1 SGHRS, CDR2 YFSETQ. The CDR3 loop is CASSWTPTGESTEAFF. For the CDR3, the DNA is TGCGCCAGCAGCTGGACCCCGACAGGCGAGAGTACTGAAGCTTTCTTT.

This clonotype came up many times. The chain is built from TRBV20-1 and TRBJ2-1; D possibly corresponds to TRBD2 (5 bases). The germline gives CDR1 DFQATT, CDR2 SNEGSKA (reference sequence). The CDR3 loop spans 11 amino acids. The germline V and J ends were trimmed by 3 bases and 7 bases, with 7 bases remaining between them. In nucleotides, the CDR3 is TGCAGTGCTAGCGGGAAAAATGAGCAGTTCTTC. It encodes CSASGKNEQFF.

This clonotype was counted ten times or more. The chain employs TRBV20-1 and TRBJ2-1, with TRBD1 as a possible D gene (6 bases). Germline assignment: CDR1 DFQATT and CDR2 SNEGSKA (reference sequence). This CDR3 comprises 11 residues. Trimming took off 7 bases at V and 4 bases at J, with 8 bases between the two ends. The DNA for the CDR3 is TGCAGTGTACAGGGTTACAATGAGCAGTTCTTC. Protein product: CSVQGYNEQFF.

This clonotype has ten or more counts. The V gene is TRBV20-1, the J gene TRBJ2-7; 12 bases agree with TRBD2. Per the germline V gene, CDR1 is DFQATT and CDR2 is SNEGSKA (reference sequence). CDR3 length equals 15 residues. V lost 2 bases to trimming and J lost 6 bases; unmatched junction nucleotides: 8. The CDR3 region is CSARPTSGSIPEQYF. Here the CDR3 DNA reads TGCAGTGCTAGACCGACTAGCGGGAGTATTCCCGAGCAGTACTTC.

This chain connects TRBV18 to TRBJ2-7; 13 bases map to TRBD2. V was clipped by 10 bases and J by 5 bases; unmatched bases: 5. Germline CDR1 reads KGHSH; CDR2 reads LQKENI. The CDR3 loop spans 13 amino acids. The CDR3 sequence: CATGLAGVNEQYF. The CDR3 bases are TGTGCCACCGGACTAGCGGGAGTTAACGAGCAGTACTTC.

The V and J genes are TRBV25-1 and TRBJ2-7; D perhaps matches TRBD2 (5 bases). CDR1 and CDR2 from the germline V gene are MGHDK and SYGVNS. V was cut by 2 bases and J by 0 bases, with 11 bases left in between. The CDR3 extends over 15 amino acids. CDR3 DNA: TGTGCCAGCAGTGAAGGCGAGGGTCTCTCCTACGAGCAGTACTTC. Translation: CASSEGEGLSYEQYF.

This clonotype was detected many times. V and J are TRBV5-1 and TRBJ1-2, with 7 nucleotides matching TRBD1. After removal of 3 bases from V and 2 bases from J, the junction contained 4 bases not matched to a gene. CDR3 size: 14 residues. Germline V gene lookup returns CDR1 SGHRS and CDR2 YFSETQ. The CDR3 is CASSSTGPNYGYTF. In nucleotides, the CDR3 is TGCGCCAGCAGCTCGACAGGGCCCAACTATGGCTACACCTTC. The entire variable domain, with the rest obtained from reference TRBV5-1 and TRBJ1-2, is as follows: KAGVTQTPRYLIKTRGQQVTLSCSPISGHRSVSWYQQTPGQGLQFLFEYFSETQRNKGNFPGRFSGRQFSNSRSEMNVSTLELGDSALYLCASSSTGPNYGYTFGSGTRLTVV.